The clone carrying this TCR beta chain has just one count. Its antigen remains unidentified. This entry comes from a study of blood T cells in healthy people across ages. Germline V gene data show CDR1 as SGDLS and CDR2 as YYNGEE. The CDR3 runs to 12 residues. Findings of the study overall: Versus aged donors, long-lived donors had higher diversity and more naive CD4+ cells.

The authors drew about 9.5 milliliters of peripheral blood from each donor. Total RNA extraction produced at least 6 micrograms (per sample) for the study. Next came a second PCR, run for roughly 6 to 11 cycles, which used a sample-barcoded 5' primer along with a J-beta primer mix. MiXCR, run by TCRdb on the 5' RACE reads, gives a single entry per CDR3 protein. The profile shows roughly 1.4 million distinct CDR3 sequences, roughly 60% of them singletons. V gene TRBV9 combines with J gene TRBJ2-4; no firm D call. The J call may not be correct, given that the DNA end is closer to TRBJ2-7. The receptor comes from a man between 18 and 35 years old in good health. Sequenced material: blood. The CDR3 DNA reads as TGTGCCAGCAGTGCTGCTCTGGACGAGCAGTACTTC. Translated, it gives CASSAALDEQYF.